These 26 T cell receptor beta chains originate from one sample sequenced in a study of T-cell reconstitution after alpha-beta-depleted transplantation in children. It was with unique molecular identifiers that the TCRbeta library was prepared. TCRdb recomputed calls from the PCR reads with MiXCR, one row per CDR3 protein. The sample has about 210,000 distinct CDR3 sequences, over 15% seen once. The source material was PBMCs, mostly from graft donor cells, sampled 360 days after TCRalphabeta/CD19-depleted stem cell transplant. Receptor source: a male patient between 2 and 10 years old who had a stem cell transplant for acute lymphoblastic leukemia, so the T cells may come from the graft donor.

The chain uses TRBV20-1 and TRBJ2-2; D tentatively reads TRBD1 or TRBD2 (5 bases each). V was trimmed by 3 bases and J by 6 bases, leaving 14 bases between them. The CDR3 has 14 residues. Germline CDR1 DFQATT, CDR2 SNEGSKA (reference sequence). The CDR3 nucleotides read TGCAGTGCTAGTCTCGGGGCTTGGCCCGGGGAGCTGTTTTTT. Translated: CSASLGAWPGELFF.

In its sample, this clonotype was seen a few times. This chain uses TRBV4-2 with TRBJ2-1; 10 bases agree with TRBD2. The V segment lost 3 bases and the J segment 9 bases; nucleotides outside the gene matches: 8. CDR3 length: 15 amino acids. The germline V gene encodes CDR1 LGHNA and CDR2 YNFKEQ. CDR3 sequence reads: CASSHWSIAGGEQFF. As DNA, the CDR3 is TGTGCCAGCAGCCATTGGTCCATAGCGGGGGGTGAGCAGTTCTTC.

The rearrangement links TRBV5-1 to TRBJ2-3, with 12 bases fitting TRBD2. This CDR3 is built from 16 residues. Trimming took 3 bases from V and 9 from J; bases not matched to a gene: 11. Germline CDR1 is SGHRS and CDR2 is YFSETQ. CDR3 residues: CASSSWPTSGGSTQYF. CDR3 DNA: TGCGCCAGCAGCTCTTGGCCAACTAGCGGGGGGTCCACGCAGTATTTT.

The rearrangement joins TRBV29-1 to TRBJ1-1; D might be TRBD1 (5 bases). Trimming removed 0 bases at V and 4 bases at J, with 18 bases between. The CDR3 has 16 residues. From germline, CDR1 is SQVTM and CDR2 ANQGSEA. The CDR3 loop is CSVEDPSQAPGTEAFF. CDR3 coding DNA: TGCAGCGTTGAAGACCCCTCACAGGCGCCGGGCACTGAAGCTTTCTTT.

The chain joins TRBV29-1 to TRBJ2-1, with D perhaps matching TRBD1 or TRBD2 (5 bases each). Trimming removed 7 bases at V and 0 bases at J, with 10 bases between. Germline V gene data show CDR1 as SQVTM and CDR2 as ANQGSEA. This CDR3 region has 13 residues. Written as DNA, the CDR3 is TGCAGCGGTGGGACCCCCTCCTACAATGAGCAGTTCTTC. Its translation: CSGGTPSYNEQFF.

This rearrangement joins TRBV20-1 to TRBJ2-3; D ambiguous. This CDR3 comprises 11 residues. Per germline, CDR1 DFQATT and CDR2 SNEGSKA (reference sequence). Trimming shortened V by 6 bases and J by 5 bases, and 9 bases separated the two germline ends. The CDR3: CSAQPLDTQYF. DNA of the CDR3: TGCAGTGCCCAGCCCCTAGATACGCAGTATTTT.

The gene calls are TRBV3-1 and TRBJ2-3; 7 nucleotides agree with TRBD2. Germline trimming cut 4 bases from V and 2 bases from J; bases unmatched to any gene: 12. Germline-derived CDR1 and CDR2 are LGHDT and YNNKEL (reference sequence). The CDR3 sequence is 17 residues long. The CDR3 sequence is CASSPGLPLALTDTQYF. The CDR3 nucleotides read TGTGCCAGCAGCCCTGGTCTACCACTAGCGCTCACAGATACGCAGTATTTT.

This clonotype has more than one count but fewer than ten. The genes are TRBV7-8 and TRBJ1-1; 7 bases fit TRBD1. Germline V gene lookup returns CDR1 SGHVS and CDR2 FQNEAQ. There are 13 residues in the CDR3. The trim removed 5 bases at V and 4 bases at J, leaving 4 bases unmatched. The CDR3 loop is CASSRDRVTEAFF. The CDR3, as DNA: TGTGCCAGCAGCCGCGACAGGGTCACTGAAGCTTTCTTT.

This clonotype was counted between two and nine times. The gene calls are TRBV20-1 and TRBJ2-2, with 11 nucleotides matching TRBD1. Looked up from germline, CDR1 is DFQATT and CDR2 is SNEGSKA (reference sequence). The CDR3 runs to 21 residues. With 0 bases clipped from V and 4 bases from J, the junction kept 19 bases outside the gene matches. In DNA form, the CDR3 reads TGCAGTGCTAGAGATCGCGAAAACTACCAACGAGGACAGGGGGCCACCGGGGAGCTGTTTTTT. It is translated as CSARDRENYQRGQGATGELFF.

The chain carries TRBV7-9 and TRBJ1-1; no clear D. The germline V gene has CDR1 SEHNR and CDR2 FQNEAQ (reference sequence). Trimming shortened V by 2 bases and J by 6 bases, and 10 bases separated the two germline ends. CDR3 length equals 13 residues. CDR3 bases: TGTGCCAGCAGCTTAAGAGGGCTCCCTGAAGCTTTCTTT. This sequence encodes CASSLRGLPEAFF.

Only one count was recorded for this clonotype. V usage is TRBV7-2 and J usage is TRBJ1-1, with D maybe TRBD1 (5 bases). Deletions cut 1 base from V and 8 bases from J, with 17 bases between. The CDR3 is 15 residues long. CDR1 and CDR2 (germline): SGHTA, FQGNSA. CDR3 sequence reads: CASSLVGSWGFEAFF. The DNA of the CDR3 is TGTGCCAGCAGCTTAGTAGGAAGTTGGGGCTTCGAAGCTTTCTTT.

The J gene is TRBJ2-1, the V gene TRBV4-2; no definite D call. There are 11 residues in the CDR3. Trimming took off 1 base at V and 9 bases at J, with 4 bases between the two ends. Looked up from germline, CDR1 is LGHNA and CDR2 is YNFKEQ. CDR3 loop: CASSQGSEQFF. The CDR3 DNA reads TGTGCCAGCAGCCAAGGCAGTGAGCAGTTCTTC.

This rearrangement joins TRBV7-8 to TRBJ1-4; D is perhaps TRBD1 (5 bases). Germline V gives CDR1 SGHVS, CDR2 FQNEAQ. The CDR3 sequence is 15 residues long. V was trimmed by 2 bases and J by 1 base, leaving 8 bases between them. Here the CDR3 DNA reads TGTGCCAGCAGCTTAACAGGAAAAACTAATGAAAAACTGTTTTTT. Translated: CASSLTGKTNEKLFF.

This chain links TRBV20-1 with TRBJ2-7; 7 bases align to TRBD2. Looked up from germline, CDR1 is DFQATT and CDR2 is SNEGSKA (reference sequence). The CDR3 extends over 14 amino acids. Trimming removed 1 base from V and 4 bases from J; junction bases left unmatched: 7. The CDR3 DNA is TGCAGTGCTAGAGCCCTAGCGGCTACTTACGAGCAGTACTTC. Residues: CSARALAATYEQYF.

In this sample, this clonotype turned up a few times. V is TRBV11-2 and J is TRBJ1-5; TRBD1 aligns across 7 bases. This CDR3 is built from 17 residues. J gave up 3 bases and V 4 bases, and 12 bases lay outside the gene matches. Germline loops: CDR1 SGHAT, CDR2 FQNNGV. The CDR3 coding sequence is TGTGCCAGCAGCTCACTGAGCGGGACAGACAACAATCAGCCCCAGCATTTT. It translates to CASSSLSGTDNNQPQHF.

The count of this clonotype is one. V gene TRBV7-2 combines with J gene TRBJ2-6; no clear D gene. Trimming shortened V by 0 bases and J by 4 bases, and 4 bases separated the two germline ends. CDR1 and CDR2 from the germline V gene are SGHTA and FQGNSA. The CDR3 is made up of 14 amino acids. Here the CDR3 reads CASSLAPGANVLTF. Here the CDR3 DNA reads TGTGCCAGCAGCTTAGCGCCAGGGGCCAACGTCCTGACTTTC. The full variable domain, with the rest looked up from reference TRBV7-2 and TRBJ2-6, is GAGVSQSPSNKVTEKGKDVELRCDPISGHTALYWYRQSLGQGLEFLIYFQGNSAPDKSGLPSDRFSAERTGGSVSTLTIQRTQQEDSAVYLCASSLAPGANVLTFGAGSRLTVL.

The V and J genes are TRBV4-3 and TRBJ2-5; 7 bases map to TRBD2. The CDR3 runs to 12 residues. The trim removed 1 base at V and 7 bases at J, leaving 0 bases unmatched. CDR1 is LGHNA and CDR2 is YSLEER in the germline V gene. This CDR3 is CASSQGEGTQYF. CDR3 nucleotide sequence: TGCGCCAGCAGCCAAGGGGAGGGGACCCAGTACTTC.

The sample holds a few counts of this clonotype. The chain has TRBV5-1 and TRBJ2-5; 12 bases map to TRBD2. This CDR3 is 14 amino acids long. The trim removed 7 bases at V and 5 bases at J, leaving 6 bases unmatched. Germline V gene data show CDR1 as SGHRS and CDR2 as YFSETQ. The CDR3 sequence: CASSSGTSGETQYF. CDR3 nucleotide sequence: TGCGCCAGCTCGTCCGGGACTAGCGGGGAGACCCAGTACTTC.

This chain joins TRBV18 and TRBJ2-2; 7 bases fit TRBD2. The ends lost 3 bases at V and 4 bases at J; junction bases unmatched: 5. The CDR3 is 15 residues long. In germline, CDR1 is KGHSH, CDR2 LQKENI. DNA for the CDR3: TGTGCCAGCTCACCTACGGGGGGAGTCACCGGGGAGCTGTTTTTT. Protein sequence: CASSPTGGVTGELFF.

There are a few counts of this clonotype. The V and J genes are TRBV11-2 and TRBJ2-2, with D unclear. This CDR3 is built from 14 residues. Germline assignment: CDR1 SGHAT and CDR2 FQNNGV. Trimming removed 7 bases at V and 5 bases at J, with 14 bases between. The CDR3 loop is CASTLSPMTGELFF. CDR3 nucleotides: TGTGCCAGCACCCTCAGTCCTATGACCGGGGAGCTGTTTTTT.

The chain uses TRBV12-3 or TRBV12-4 and TRBJ1-1; 8 bases map to TRBD1. V was clipped by 8 bases and J by 4 bases; unmatched bases: 9. This CDR3 is built from 14 residues. The CDR3 region has the DNA TGTGCCAGCTGCCTTCAGGGGGCCGTCACTGAAGCTTTCTTT. It is translated as CASCLQGAVTEAFF.

This sequence joins TRBV6-6 and TRBJ1-2; tentatively, D is TRBD1 (6 bases). Trimming took 4 bases from V and 8 from J, leaving 14 bases between them. The germline gives CDR1 MNHNY, CDR2 SVGAGI (reference sequence). The CDR3 has 13 residues. The CDR3 loop is CASSFSQGSGYTF. The CDR3, as DNA: TGTGCCAGCAGTTTTTCACAGGGAAGCGGCTACACCTTC.

The rearrangement links TRBV5-1 to TRBJ1-4; 9 bases match TRBD1. Per germline, CDR1 SGHRS and CDR2 YFSETQ. The CDR3 is 16 residues long. Trimming at V came to 4 bases and at J to 3 bases, leaving 7 bases not matched to a gene. CDR3: CASSADRGDANEKLFF. CDR3 nucleotides: TGCGCCAGCAGCGCGGACAGGGGTGATGCTAATGAAAAACTGTTTTTT.

The rearrangement uses TRBV4-1 and TRBJ1-1, with unresolved D. V was clipped by 0 bases and J by 6 bases, with 8 bases between them. Germline V gene sequence: CDR1 MGHRA, CDR2 YSYEKL. The CDR3 extends over 13 amino acids. CDR3 loop: CASSQDQSAEAFF. The CDR3 coding sequence is TGCGCCAGCAGCCAAGATCAGTCGGCTGAAGCTTTCTTT.

This clonotype was seen more than once but under ten times. The chain is built from TRBV20-1 and TRBJ2-3; 8 nucleotides agree with TRBD1. This CDR3 region has 14 residues. Per the germline V gene, CDR1 is DFQATT and CDR2 is SNEGSKA (reference sequence). The CDR3 DNA reads TGCAGCCTAGGCCCGCAGGGGGCTGGAGATACGCAGTATTTT. Its translation: CSLGPQGAGDTQYF.

This clonotype has only a few counts. The chain is built from TRBV12-3 or TRBV12-4 and TRBJ2-3; D is unclear. V gave up 3 bases and J gave up 8 bases, with 15 bases separating them. The CDR3 loop spans 14 amino acids. The CDR3 bases are TGTGCCAGCAGTTTTGCAGCCGGCCCCGGTACGCAGTATTTT. This translates into CASSFAAGPGTQYF.